The 8 T cell receptor beta chains presented below share a single source sample, sequenced in a study of tumor-infiltrating lymphocytes in primary liver carcinoma. A constant-region primer primed TCR beta cDNA synthesis from 500 to 550 ng of total RNA. What produced the TCR beta libraries was three nested multiplex PCR rounds using slightly modified ARM-PCR. TRBV1-TRBV30 forward primers and a C-beta reverse primer were used in the first two PCR rounds, which each ran for approximately 11 cycles. TCRdb analysed the multiplex PCR reads with MiXCR anew, one entry per CDR3 protein. The sample holds 310,000 or so distinct CDR3 sequences, roughly 60% seen once. Blood RNA originated from unsorted whole blood, with germline DNA additionally extracted. Sequencing was done on a sample of peripheral blood. The receptors were sampled from a woman in her twenties or thirties with primary liver carcinoma and hepatitis B virus infection.

This clonotype was found many times. The gene calls are TRBV6-1 and TRBJ2-1; 16 bases map to TRBD2. Germline V lookup: CDR1 MNHNS, CDR2 SASEGT. The V gene end was trimmed by 5 bases and the J gene end by 9 bases; junction bases not matched to a gene: 7. This CDR3 is built from 16 residues. DNA for the CDR3: TGTGCCAGCAGTTCCGGGACTAGCGGGAGGGCCGCTGAGCAGTTCTTC. Its translation: CASSSGTSGRAAEQFF.

This clonotype was picked up many times. The chain joins TRBV4-1 to TRBJ2-7, with 10 bases lining up with TRBD1. This CDR3 region has 15 residues. The trim removed 3 bases at V and 1 base at J, leaving 3 bases unmatched. CDR1 MGHRA and CDR2 YSYEKL come from the germline V gene. This CDR3 is CASSHGQGVSYEQYF. The CDR3 coding sequence is TGCGCCAGCAGCCACGGACAGGGGGTTTCCTACGAGCAGTACTTC.

This clonotype was seen a single time. The chain links TRBV20-1 to TRBJ2-5, with D unresolved. The CDR3 has 13 residues. The V and J ends lost 0 bases and 8 bases respectively, with 13 bases between them. Germline loops: CDR1 DFQATT, CDR2 SNEGSKA (reference sequence). Written as DNA, the CDR3 is TGCAGTGCTAGAGACCCAGTCGCGGAAACCCAGTACTTC. The encoded protein is CSARDPVAETQYF.

As for this clonotype: It may be a read error: a sequence one base away is much more abundant. The chain uses TRBV6-2 or TRBV6-3 and TRBJ2-7, with 7 bases aligning to TRBD1. V trimming: 4 bases; J trimming: 2 bases; junction bases outside the gene matches: 8. CDR3 length: 15 amino acids. Germline V gene sequence: CDR1 MNHEY, CDR2 SVGEGT. CDR3 bases: TGTGCCAGCAGTTGGTGTCGACAGGGTACCTACGAGCAGTACTTC. It codes for CASSWCRQGTYEQYF.

This clonotype was detected ten times or more. V usage is TRBV11-2 and J usage is TRBJ2-1; D perhaps matches TRBD1 (6 bases). V gave up 0 bases and J gave up 7 bases, with 19 bases separating them. This CDR3 is 17 amino acids long. The V gene's germline CDR1 is SGHAT and CDR2 FQNNGV. CDR3 amino acids: CASSLDRDRMDMNEQFF. In DNA, the CDR3 is TGTGCCAGCAGCTTAGATCGTGACAGGATGGACATGAATGAGCAGTTCTTC.

With respect to this clonotype: A much larger clone lies one base from this, so it may be a read error. The chain links TRBV6-2 or TRBV6-3 to TRBJ2-2; D may correspond to TRBD1 or TRBD2 (5 bases each). The germline V and J ends were trimmed by 10 bases and 4 bases, with 31 bases remaining between them. The germline V gene has CDR1 MNHEY and CDR2 SVGEGT. The length of the CDR3 is 19 residues. Written as DNA, the CDR3 is TGTGCCACCTATTCCCAACGTGAACACCGAGGGACGAGCACCGGGGAGCTGTTTTTT. This sequence encodes CATYSQREHRGTSTGELFF.

The chain carries TRBV28 and TRBJ1-5; D is possibly TRBD1 (5 bases). Trimming removed 3 bases at V and 6 bases at J, with 15 bases between. This CDR3 spans 15 amino acids. Germline CDR1 reads MDHEN; CDR2 reads SYDVKM. This CDR3 is CASSFQGRVSQPQHF. The CDR3 DNA is TGTGCCAGCAGTTTTCAGGGAAGGGTCAGTCAGCCCCAGCATTTT.

In its sample, this clonotype was seen once. The CDR3 carries no conserved terminal phenylalanine or tryptophan, so it likely arises from a read error. The DNA is omitted, as the CDR3 cannot be located on it reliably, and the CDR3 follows TCRdb's listing. The chain has TRBV11-2 and TRBJ1-2. Looked up from germline, CDR1 is SGHAT and CDR2 is FQNNGV. 14 amino acids form the CDR3, both terminal residues included. CDR3 loop: CASSLDITNYGHTL.